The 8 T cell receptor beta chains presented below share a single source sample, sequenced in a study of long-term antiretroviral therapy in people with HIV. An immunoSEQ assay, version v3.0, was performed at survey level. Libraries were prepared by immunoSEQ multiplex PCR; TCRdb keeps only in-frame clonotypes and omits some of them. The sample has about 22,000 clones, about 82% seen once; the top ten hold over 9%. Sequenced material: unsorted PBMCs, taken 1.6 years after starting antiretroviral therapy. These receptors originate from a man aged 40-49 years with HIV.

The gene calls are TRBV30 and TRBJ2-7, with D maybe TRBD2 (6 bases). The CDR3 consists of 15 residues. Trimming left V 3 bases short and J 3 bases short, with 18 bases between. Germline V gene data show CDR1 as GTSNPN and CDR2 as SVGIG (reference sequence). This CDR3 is CAWSHWGETDYEQYF. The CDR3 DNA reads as TGTGCCTGGAGCCACTGGGGGGAAACGGACTACGAGCAGTACTTC.

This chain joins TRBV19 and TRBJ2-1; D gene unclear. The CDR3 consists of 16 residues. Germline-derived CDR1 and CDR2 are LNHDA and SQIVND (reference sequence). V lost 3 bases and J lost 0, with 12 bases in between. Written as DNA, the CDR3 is TGTGCCAGTAGTATCATGGCAGAGAGCTCCTACAATGAGCAGTTCTTC. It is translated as CASSIMAESSYNEQFF.

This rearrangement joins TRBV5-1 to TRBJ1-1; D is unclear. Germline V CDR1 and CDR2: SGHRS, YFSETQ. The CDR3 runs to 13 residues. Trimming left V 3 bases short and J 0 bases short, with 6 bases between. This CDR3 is CASSWLLNTEAFF. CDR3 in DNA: TGCGCCAGCAGCTGGTTGTTGAACACTGAAGCTTTCTTT.

Here the CDR3 reads CATSRELTDTQYF. In nucleotides, the CDR3 is TGTGCCACCAGCAGAGAGCTGACAGATACGCAGTATTTT. The chain is built from TRBV15 and TRBJ2-3, with D hard to call. Trimming removed 0 bases at V and 3 bases at J, with 4 bases between. The length of the CDR3 is 13 residues. The V gene's germline CDR1 is LNHNV and CDR2 YYDKDF (reference sequence).

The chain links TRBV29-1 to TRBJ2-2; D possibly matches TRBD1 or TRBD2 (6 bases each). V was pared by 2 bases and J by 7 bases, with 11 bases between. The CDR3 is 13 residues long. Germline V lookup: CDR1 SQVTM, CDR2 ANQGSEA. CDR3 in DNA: TGCAGCGTTGAAAGGGGGGCCTACGGGGAGCTGTTTTTT. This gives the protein CSVERGAYGELFF.

CDR3 nucleotide sequence: TGTGCCAGCAGTTTGGTTAGAGGAAACACCATATATTTT. Translation gives CASSLVRGNTIYF. This chain uses TRBV27 with TRBJ1-3; D gene uncertain. The V end lost 3 bases, the J end lost 4 bases, and 7 bases lay between the germline ends. Germline V CDR1 and CDR2: MNHEY, SMNVEV (reference sequence). CDR3 size: 13 residues.

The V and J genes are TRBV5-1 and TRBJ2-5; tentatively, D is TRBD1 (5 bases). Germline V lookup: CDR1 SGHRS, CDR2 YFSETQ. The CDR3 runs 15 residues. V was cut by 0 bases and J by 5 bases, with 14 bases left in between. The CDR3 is CASSLDGAWGETQYF. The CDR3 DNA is TGCGCCAGCAGCTTGGATGGGGCTTGGGGCGAGACCCAGTACTTC. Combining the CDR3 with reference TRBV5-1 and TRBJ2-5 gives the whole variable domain KAGVTQTPRYLIKTRGQQVTLSCSPISGHRSVSWYQQTPGQGLQFLFEYFSETQRNKGNFPGRFSGRQFSNSRSEMNVSTLELGDSALYLCASSLDGAWGETQYFGPGTRLLVL.

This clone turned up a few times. CDR3 protein: CASSLEVNSYEQYF. CDR3 in DNA: TGTGCCAGCAGCTTAGAGGTCAACTCCTACGAGCAGTACTTC. The chain uses TRBV7-9 and TRBJ2-7; D not certain. CDR3 length equals 14 residues. V was trimmed by 1 base and J by 0 bases, leaving 7 bases between them. Germline CDR1 and CDR2: SEHNR and FQNEAQ (reference sequence).